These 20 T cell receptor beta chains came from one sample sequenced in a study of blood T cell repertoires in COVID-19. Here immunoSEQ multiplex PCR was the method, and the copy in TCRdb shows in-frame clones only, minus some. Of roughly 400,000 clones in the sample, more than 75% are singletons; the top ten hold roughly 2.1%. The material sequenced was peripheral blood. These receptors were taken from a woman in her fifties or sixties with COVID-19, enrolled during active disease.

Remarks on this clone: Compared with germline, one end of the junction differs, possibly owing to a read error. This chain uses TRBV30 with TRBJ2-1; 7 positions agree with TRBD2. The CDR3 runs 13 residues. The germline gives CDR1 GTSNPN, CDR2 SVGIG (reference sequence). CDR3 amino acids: CAWSVSREAERFF. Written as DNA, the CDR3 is TGTGCCTGGAGTGTATCCCGGGAGGCTGAGCGGTTCTTC.

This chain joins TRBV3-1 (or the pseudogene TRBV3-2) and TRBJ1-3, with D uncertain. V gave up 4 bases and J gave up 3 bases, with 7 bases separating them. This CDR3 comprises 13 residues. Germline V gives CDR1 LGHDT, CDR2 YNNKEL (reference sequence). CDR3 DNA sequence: TGTGCCAGCAGCCCCACGGTTGGAAACACCATATATTTT. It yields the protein CASSPTVGNTIYF.

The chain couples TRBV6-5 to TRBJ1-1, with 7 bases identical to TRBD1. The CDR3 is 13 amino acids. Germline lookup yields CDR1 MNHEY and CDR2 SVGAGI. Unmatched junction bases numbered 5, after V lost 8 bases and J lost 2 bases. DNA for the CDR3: TGTGCCAGCCTAGGACAGGTCAACACTGAAGCTTTCTTT. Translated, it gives CASLGQVNTEAFF.

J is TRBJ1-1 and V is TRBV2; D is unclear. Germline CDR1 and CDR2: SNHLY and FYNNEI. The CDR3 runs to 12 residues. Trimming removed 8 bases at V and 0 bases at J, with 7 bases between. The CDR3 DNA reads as TGTGCCAGCCTACTCTTGAACACTGAAGCTTTCTTT. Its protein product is CASLLLNTEAFF.

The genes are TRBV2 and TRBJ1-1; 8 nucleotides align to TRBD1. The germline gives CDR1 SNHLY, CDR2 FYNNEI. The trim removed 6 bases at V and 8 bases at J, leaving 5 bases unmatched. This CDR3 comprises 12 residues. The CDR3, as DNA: TGTGCCAGCAGGGCCGACAGGGGCGAAGCTTTCTTT. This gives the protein CASRADRGEAFF.

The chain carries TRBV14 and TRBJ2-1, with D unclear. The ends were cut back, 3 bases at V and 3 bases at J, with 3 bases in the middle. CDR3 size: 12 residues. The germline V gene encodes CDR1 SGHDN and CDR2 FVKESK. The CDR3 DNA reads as TGTGCCAGCAGCCATATCTACAATGAGCAGTTCTTC. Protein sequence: CASSHIYNEQFF.

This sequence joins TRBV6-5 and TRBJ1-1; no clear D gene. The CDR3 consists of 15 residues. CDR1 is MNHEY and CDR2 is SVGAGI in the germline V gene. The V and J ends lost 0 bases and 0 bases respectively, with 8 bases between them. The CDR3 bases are TGTGCCAGCAGTTACTCGAGGGCTATGAACACTGAAGCTTTCTTT. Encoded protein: CASSYSRAMNTEAFF.

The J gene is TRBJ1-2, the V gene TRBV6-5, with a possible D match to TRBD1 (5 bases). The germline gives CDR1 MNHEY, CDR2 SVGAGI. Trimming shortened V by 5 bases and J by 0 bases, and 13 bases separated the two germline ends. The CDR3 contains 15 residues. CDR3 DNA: TGTGCCAGCAGTCCTGGTGGGGGGACTAACTATGGCTACACCTTC. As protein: CASSPGGGTNYGYTF.

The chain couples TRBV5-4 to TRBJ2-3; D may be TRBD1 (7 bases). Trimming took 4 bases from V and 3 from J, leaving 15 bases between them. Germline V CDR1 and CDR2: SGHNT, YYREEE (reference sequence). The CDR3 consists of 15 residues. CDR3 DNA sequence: TGTGCCAGCAGCAGTAAGACAGGGAGGACAGATACGCAGTATTTT. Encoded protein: CASSSKTGRTDTQYF.

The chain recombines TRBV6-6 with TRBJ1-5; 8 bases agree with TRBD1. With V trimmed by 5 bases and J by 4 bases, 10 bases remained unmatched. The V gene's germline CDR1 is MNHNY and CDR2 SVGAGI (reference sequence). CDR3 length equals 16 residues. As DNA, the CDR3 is TGTGCCAGCAGTCCGATCGACAGGGGTGTTAATCAGCCCCAGCATTTT. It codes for CASSPIDRGVNQPQHF.

The CDR3 spells CASSSGTGDNSPLHF. The CDR3, as DNA: TGCGCCAGCAGCTCCGGGACAGGGGATAATTCACCCCTCCACTTT. The chain recombines TRBV5-1 with TRBJ1-6, with TRBD1 identical over 10 bases. Trimming at V came to 3 bases and at J to 5 bases, leaving 2 bases not matched to a gene. Germline CDR1 is SGHRS and CDR2 is YFSETQ. The CDR3 has 15 residues.

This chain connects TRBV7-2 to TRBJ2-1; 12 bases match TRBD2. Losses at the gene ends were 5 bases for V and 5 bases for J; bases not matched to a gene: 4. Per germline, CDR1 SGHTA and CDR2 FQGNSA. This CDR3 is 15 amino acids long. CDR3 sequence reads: CASSRPSGGDNEQFF. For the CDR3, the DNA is TGTGCCAGCAGCCGCCCTAGCGGGGGGGACAATGAGCAGTTCTTC.

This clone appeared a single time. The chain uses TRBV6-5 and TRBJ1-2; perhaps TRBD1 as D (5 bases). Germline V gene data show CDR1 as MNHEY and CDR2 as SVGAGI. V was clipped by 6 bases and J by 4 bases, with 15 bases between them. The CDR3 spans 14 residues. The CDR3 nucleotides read TGTGCCAGCAGAAGTACAGGCGGGGGCTATGGCTACACCTTC. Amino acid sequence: CASRSTGGGYGYTF.

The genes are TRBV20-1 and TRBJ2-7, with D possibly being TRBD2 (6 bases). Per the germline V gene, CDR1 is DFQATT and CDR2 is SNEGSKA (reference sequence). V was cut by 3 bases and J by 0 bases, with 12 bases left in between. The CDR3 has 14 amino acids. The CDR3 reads CSASFRGSSYEQYF. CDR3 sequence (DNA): TGCAGTGCTAGTTTTCGGGGGAGCTCCTACGAGCAGTACTTC.

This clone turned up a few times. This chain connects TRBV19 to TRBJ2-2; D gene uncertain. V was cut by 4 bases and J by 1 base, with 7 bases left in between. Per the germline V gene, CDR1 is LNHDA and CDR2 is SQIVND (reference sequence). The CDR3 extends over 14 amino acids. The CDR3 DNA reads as TGTGCCAGTAGTAGTCTAGGGAACACCGGGGAGCTGTTTTTT. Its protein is CASSSLGNTGELFF.

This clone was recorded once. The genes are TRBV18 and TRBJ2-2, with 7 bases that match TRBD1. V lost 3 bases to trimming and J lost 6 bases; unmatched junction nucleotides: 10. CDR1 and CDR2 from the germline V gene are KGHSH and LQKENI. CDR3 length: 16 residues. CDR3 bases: TGTGCCAGCTCACCTCCTGACAGGGCCGGACCCGGGGAGCTGTTTTTT. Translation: CASSPPDRAGPGELFF.

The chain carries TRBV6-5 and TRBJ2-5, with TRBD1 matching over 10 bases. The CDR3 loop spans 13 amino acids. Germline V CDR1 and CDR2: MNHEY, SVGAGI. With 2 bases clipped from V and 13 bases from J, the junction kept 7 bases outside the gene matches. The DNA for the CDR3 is TGTGCCAGCAGTTACGCTTGGGACAGGGGTCTGTACTTC. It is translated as CASSYAWDRGLYF.

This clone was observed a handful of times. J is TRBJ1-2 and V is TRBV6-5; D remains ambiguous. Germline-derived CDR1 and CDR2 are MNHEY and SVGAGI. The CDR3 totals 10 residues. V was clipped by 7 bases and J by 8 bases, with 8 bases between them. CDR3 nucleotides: TGTGCCAGCAATCTTTTAGGCTACACCTTC. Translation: CASNLLGYTF.

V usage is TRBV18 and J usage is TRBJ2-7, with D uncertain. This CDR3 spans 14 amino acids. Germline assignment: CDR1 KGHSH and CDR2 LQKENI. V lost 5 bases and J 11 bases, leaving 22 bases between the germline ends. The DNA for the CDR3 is TGTGCCAGCTCAACCACCAAAGCCCCCGACCGGGAGTACTTC. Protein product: CASSTTKAPDREYF. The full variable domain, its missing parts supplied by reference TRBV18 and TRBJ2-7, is NAGVMQNPRHLVRRRGQEARLRCSPMKGHSHVYWYRQLPEEGLKFMVYLQKENIIDESGMPKERFSAEFPKEGPSILRIQQVVRGDSAAYFCASSTTKAPDREYFGPGTRLTVT.

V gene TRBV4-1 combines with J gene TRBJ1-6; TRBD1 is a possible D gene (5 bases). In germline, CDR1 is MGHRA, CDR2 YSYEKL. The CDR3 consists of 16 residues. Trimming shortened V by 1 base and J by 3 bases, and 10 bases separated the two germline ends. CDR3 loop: CASSQGRGLYNSPLHF. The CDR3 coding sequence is TGCGCCAGCAGCCAAGGGAGGGGTCTCTATAATTCACCCCTCCACTTT.